A selection of T cell receptor beta chains follows, all from one sample in a study of PD-1 blockade in classical Hodgkin lymphoma. Using immunoSEQ multiplex PCR, the repertoire was profiled, and TCRdb retains in-frame clones only, with some absent. The table lists 50,000 or so clones, around 73% of them singletons. The starting material was peripheral blood mononuclear cells (PBMCs), obtained before the second cycle of nivolumab. The source of these receptors is a human donor with classical Hodgkin lymphoma. The CDR3 runs from the conserved cysteine through the conserved F or W. A D gene is named only where the DNA matches it firmly. Where a row states a size, it is once, few, many or the class of an expanded clone; other rows omit it.

TRBJ2-5 NA NA TRBV19 TGTGCCAGTAGTATTGGGGGGCAGGTGGGGACCCAGTACTTC CASSIGGQVGTQYF
TRBJ2-5 NA NA TRBV6-6 TGTGCCAGCAGTTACAGACAAGAGACCCAGTACTTC CASSYRQETQYF
TRBJ2-7 NA TRBD2 TRBV28 TGTGCCAGCAGTTCGGGACTATCCCAGCAGTACTTC CASSSGLSQQYF
TRBJ1-5 NA TRBD1 TRBV6-5 TGTGCCAGCAGTCGGACAGGGGAGAGTCAGCCCCAGCATTTT CASSRTGESQPQHF
TRBJ2-4 NA TRBD2 TRBV4-1 TGCGCCAGCAGCCAAGAGGTGATAGCGGGAGGGATAGCCAAAAACATTCAGTACTTC CASSQEVIAGGIAKNIQYF
TRBJ2-5 NA TRBD2 TRBV9 TGTGCCAGCAGCGTAGAGGGCGTAGCGGGAGAGACCCAGTACTTC CASSVEGVAGETQYF
TRBJ2-3 NA NA TRBV4-1 TGCGCCAGCAGCCAAGCGTGGGGCACAGATACGCAGTATTTT CASSQAWGTDTQYF
TRBJ2-3 NA NA TRBV27 TGTGCCAGCAGTTTAAGGCTAGCGAGGACAGATACGCAGTATTTT CASSLRLARTDTQYF
TRBJ1-2 NA TRBD1 TRBV7-2 TGTGCCAGCGACCCGGGGAGGGGACAGCGGCGCTCTAACTATGGCTACACCTTC CASDPGRGQRRSNYGYTF
TRBJ1-5 NA NA TRBV28 TGTGCCAGCGTGGGGGTAGGAGACAATCAGCCCCAGCATTTT CASVGVGDNQPQHF
TRBJ2-3 NA NA TRBV7-9 TGTGCCAGCAGCTCCGTCATCGGACTTATCGCGGATACGCAGTATTTT CASSSVIGLIADTQYF
TRBJ2-7 NA NA TRBV7-2 TGTGCCAGCAGCTTAGCGATACAGATCTACGAGCAGTACTTC CASSLAIQIYEQYF
TRBJ2-7 NA TRBD1 TRBV7-9 TGTGCCAGCAGCCTTCGACAGGGGTCCTACGAGCAGTACTTC CASSLRQGSYEQYF
TRBJ2-6 NA TRBD1 TRBV2 TGTGCCAGCAGTTACGCCCCCGGGACAGGGGGGTCTGGGGCCAACGTCCTGACTTTC CASSYAPGTGGSGANVLTF
TRBJ1-1 NA NA TRBV7-2 TGTGCCAGCAGCTTAGCGGGGGGAACCGCCCCAGCTTTCTTT CASSLAGGTAPAFF
TRBJ1-5 few NA TRBV7-9 TGTGCCAGCAGCTTCGAAGCTAGCAATCAGCCCCAGCATTTT CASSFEASNQPQHF
TRBJ2-3 NA TRBD2 TRBV5-1 TGCGCCAGCAGCTTTAGACTAGCGGGAGGGGAAACAGATACGCAGTATTTT CASSFRLAGGETDTQYF
TRBJ2-3 NA NA TRBV29-1 TGCAGCCTAGAGGGCGCAGATACGCAGTATTTT CSLEGADTQYF
TRBJ2-7 NA NA TRBV28 TGTGCCAGCAGTTTCCTGCCGATGACAGCCTACGAGCAGTACTTC CASSFLPMTAYEQYF
TRBJ1-2 NA NA TRBV19 TGTGCCAGTACCTTCGGGGAGGGGCTCTATGGCTACACCTTC CASTFGEGLYGYTF
TRBJ1-1 NA NA TRBV11-3 TGTGCCAGCAGCTTTGGACGGAACACTGAAGCTTTCTTT CASSFGRNTEAFF
TRBJ2-3 NA TRBD1 TRBV5-1 TGCGCCAGCAGCTCACGACAGGGGAGTCCAGATACGCAGTATTTT CASSSRQGSPDTQYF